The next 6 T cell receptor beta chains were all read from a single sample in a study of T cell therapy after organ transplantation (dated by TCRdb to about 2019). The library was produced with the immunoSEQ multiplex PCR assay. Drawn from immuneACCESS, this table holds only the in-frame rearrangements with V and J called that TCRdb kept. Clones are partly lost; checked studies trace under half to an unresolved V gene and leave the rest unexplained. The sample has fewer than 25,000 clones on record, 81% of them singletons. Together, the top ten hold about 10% of the sample. This specimen's time point label, interpreted: 4-8 weeks after completion of therapy. Their specific antigens are unknown. Here the sequenced sample was CD8+ T cells from blood, taken after autologous CMV-specific T cell therapy. These receptors were taken from a human patient who had received a solid organ transplant and had CMV disease. Because of the transplant, the T cells may be the graft donor's rather than the patient's own.

This clone was recorded a few times. The V call is TRBV5-6, the J call TRBJ1-1; a weak D match, TRBD1 (5 bases). V shed 0 bases and J shed 1 base, with 13 bases lying between them. This CDR3 is 16 amino acids long. CDR1 is SGHDT, CDR2 YYEEEE, per germline. The CDR3 is CASSLGGFLRNTEAFF. In DNA form, the CDR3 reads TGTGCCAGCAGCTTGGGGGGGTTCCTAAGGAACACTGAAGCTTTCTTT.

The J gene is TRBJ2-7, the V gene TRBV13; D unclear. This CDR3 region has 14 residues. V lost 5 bases and J lost 2, with 13 bases in between. Germline lookup yields CDR1 PRHDT and CDR2 FYEKMQ (reference sequence). CDR3 in DNA: TGTGCCAGCAGCCAAGACCGTGGAGCCTACGAGCAGTACTTC. It yields the protein CASSQDRGAYEQYF.

This clone was detected only a few times. The rearrangement links TRBV5-6 to TRBJ2-7; weak D call: TRBD1 (5 bases). The CDR3 is 14 residues long. CDR1 is SGHDT and CDR2 is YYEEEE in the germline V gene. The ends were cut back, 3 bases at V and 2 bases at J, with 12 bases in the middle. As DNA, the CDR3 is TGTGCCAGCAGCTCCCCGGACACCGCCTACGAGCAGTACTTC. Translating gives CASSSPDTAYEQYF. Based on the CDR3 plus reference TRBV5-6 and TRBJ2-7, the full variable domain is DAGVTQSPTHLIKTRGQQVTLRCSPKSGHDTVSWYQQALGQGPQFIFQYYEEEERQRGNFPDRFSGHQFPNYSSELNVNALLLGDSALYLCASSSPDTAYEQYFGPGTRLTVT.

This clone has only a few counts. The CDR3 DNA is TGCGCCAGCAGCCAAGACTCGATGGGTTGGCAGCCCCAGCATTTT. Its translation is CASSQDSMGWQPQHF. V and J are TRBV4-1 and TRBJ1-5, with no clear D. The CDR3 runs to 15 residues. Between the trimmed V and J ends, which lost 0 bases and 7 bases, there was a span of 13 bases. Germline CDR1 reads MGHRA; CDR2 reads YSYEKL.

This clone turned up a few times. The chain carries TRBV30 and TRBJ1-1; D perhaps matches TRBD1 (5 bases). Germline CDR1 is GTSNPN and CDR2 is SVGIG (reference sequence). This CDR3 comprises 16 residues. V lost 5 bases and J lost 0, with 19 bases in between. CDR3 DNA: TGTGCCTGGTATCAAGGGTGGGGCTCACTGAACACTGAAGCTTTCTTT. This sequence encodes CAWYQGWGSLNTEAFF.

V and J are TRBV7-8 and TRBJ2-3, with D perhaps TRBD2 (6 bases). The V gene's germline CDR1 is SGHVS and CDR2 FQNEAQ. The CDR3 is 18 amino acids. Trimming removed 1 base from V and 1 base from J, with 18 bases in between. The DNA of the CDR3 is TGTGCCAGCAGCTTAGTGGACTACTTGGTCCTCGGCACAGATACGCAGTATTTT. It is translated as CASSLVDYLVLGTDTQYF. The variable domain in full, completed from reference TRBV7-8 and TRBJ2-3, reads GAGVSQSPRYKVAKRGQDVALRCDPISGHVSLFWYQQALGQGPEFLTYFQNEAQLDKSGLPSDRFFAERPEGSVSTLKIQRTQQEDSAVYLCASSLVDYLVLGTDTQYFGPGTRLTVL.